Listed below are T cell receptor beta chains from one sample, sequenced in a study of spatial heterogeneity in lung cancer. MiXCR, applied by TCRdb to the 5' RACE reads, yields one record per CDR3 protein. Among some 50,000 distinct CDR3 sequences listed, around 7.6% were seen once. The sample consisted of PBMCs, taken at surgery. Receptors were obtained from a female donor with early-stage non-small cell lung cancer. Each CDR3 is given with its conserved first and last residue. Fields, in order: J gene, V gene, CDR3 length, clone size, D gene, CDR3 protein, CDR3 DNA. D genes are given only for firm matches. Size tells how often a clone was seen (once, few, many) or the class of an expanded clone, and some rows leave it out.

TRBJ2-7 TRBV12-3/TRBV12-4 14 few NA CASSFGSRTNEQYF TGTGCCAGCAGTTTTGGCTCCCGGACAAACGAGCAGTACTTC
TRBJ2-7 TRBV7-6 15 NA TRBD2 CASSLAGGGGYEQYF TGTGCCAGCAGCTTAGCGGGCGGGGGAGGATACGAGCAGTACTTC
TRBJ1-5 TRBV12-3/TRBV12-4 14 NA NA CASSWQGGNQPQHF TGTGCCAGCAGTTGGCAGGGAGGCAATCAGCCCCAGCATTTT
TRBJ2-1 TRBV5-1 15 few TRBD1 CASSSGTGSYNEQFF TGCGCCAGCAGTTCCGGGACAGGATCCTACAATGAGCAGTTCTTC
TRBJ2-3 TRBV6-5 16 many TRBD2 CASSYGLAGSTDTQYF TGTGCCAGCAGTTACGGACTAGCGGGGAGCACAGATACGCAGTATTTT
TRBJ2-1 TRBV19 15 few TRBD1 CASRPDRSSYNEQFF TGTGCCAGTAGGCCGGACAGGAGCTCCTACAATGAGCAGTTCTTC
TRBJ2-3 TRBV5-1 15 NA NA CASSFTGAGTDTQYF TGCGCCAGCAGCTTTACGGGGGCAGGAACAGATACGCAGTATTTT
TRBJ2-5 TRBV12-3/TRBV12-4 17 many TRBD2 CASRPRTSGGAGETQYF TGTGCCAGCAGACCCAGAACTAGCGGGGGGGCCGGAGAGACCCAGTACTTC
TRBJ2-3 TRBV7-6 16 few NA CASSLGSRGATDTQYF TGTGCCAGCAGCTTAGGAAGCAGGGGGGCGACAGATACGCAGTATTTT
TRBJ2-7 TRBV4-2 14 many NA CASSQDSRGDEQYF TGTGCCAGCAGCCAAGATAGTAGGGGTGACGAGCAGTACTTC
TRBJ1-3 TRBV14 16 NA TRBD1 CASSLSGTGMINTIYF TGTGCCAGCAGCCTATCCGGGACAGGCATGATCAACACCATATATTTT
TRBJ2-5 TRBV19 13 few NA CASGNRGGETQYF TGTGCCAGCGGAAACAGGGGGGGAGAGACCCAGTACTTC
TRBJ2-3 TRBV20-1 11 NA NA CSAGSPDTQYF TGCAGTGCGGGGTCACCAGATACGCAGTATTTT
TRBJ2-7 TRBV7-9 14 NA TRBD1 CASSIKTGPGEQYF TGTGCCAGCAGCATTAAGACAGGGCCCGGCGAGCAGTACTTC
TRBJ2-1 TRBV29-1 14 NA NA CSVEVGSTYNEQFF TGCAGCGTTGAAGTTGGTTCCACCTACAATGAGCAGTTCTTC
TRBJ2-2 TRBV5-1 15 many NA CASSSLWTLTGELFF TGCGCCAGCAGCTCGCTGTGGACCCTCACCGGGGAGCTGTTTTTT
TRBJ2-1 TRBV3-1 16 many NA CASSQAGSFSYNEQFF TGTGCCAGCAGCCAAGCCGGCAGCTTCTCCTACAATGAGCAGTTCTTC
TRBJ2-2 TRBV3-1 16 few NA CASSPGPTPNTGELFF TGTGCCAGCAGTCCTGGACCAACCCCGAACACCGGGGAGCTGTTTTTT
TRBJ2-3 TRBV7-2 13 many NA CASRDFDTDTQYF TGTGCCAGCCGGGACTTTGACACAGATACGCAGTATTTT
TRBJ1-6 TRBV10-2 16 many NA CASYDPLSSYNSPLHF TGCGCCAGCTACGATCCCCTGAGCTCCTATAATTCACCCCTCCACTTT
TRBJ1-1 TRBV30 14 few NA CAWSVHVVRTEAFF TGTGCCTGGAGTGTACATGTTGTCCGCACTGAAGCTTTCTTT
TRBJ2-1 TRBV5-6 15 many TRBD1 CASSLGDRGQDEQFF TGTGCCAGCAGTCTCGGGGACAGGGGGCAGGATGAGCAGTTCTTC
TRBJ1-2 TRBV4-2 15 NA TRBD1 CASSHLGQGAGGYTF TGTGCCAGCAGCCACCTGGGACAGGGGGCCGGTGGCTACACCTTC
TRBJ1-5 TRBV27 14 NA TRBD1 CASSPDRINQPQHF TGTGCCAGCAGTCCGGACAGGATAAATCAGCCCCAGCATTTT
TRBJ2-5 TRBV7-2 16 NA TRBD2 CASSPDGGGYPRTQYF TGTGCCAGCAGCCCAGATGGCGGGGGGTACCCTCGGACCCAGTACTTC
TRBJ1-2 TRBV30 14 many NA CAWSTGFGPYGYTF TGTGCCTGGAGTACAGGTTTTGGTCCCTATGGCTACACCTTC
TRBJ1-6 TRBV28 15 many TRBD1 CASSPPGQGNSPLHF TGTGCCAGCAGCCCCCCCGGACAGGGCAATTCACCCCTCCACTTT
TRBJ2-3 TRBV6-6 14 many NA CASSLGQSTDTQYF TGTGCCAGCAGTTTAGGACAGAGCACAGATACGCAGTATTTT
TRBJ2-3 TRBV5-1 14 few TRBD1 CASSFGTGTPTQYF TGCGCCAGCAGCTTTGGGACAGGCACACCTACGCAGTATTTT
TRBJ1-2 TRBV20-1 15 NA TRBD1 CSARGQGGANYGYTF TGCAGTGCTAGAGGACAGGGCGGAGCAAACTATGGCTACACCTTC
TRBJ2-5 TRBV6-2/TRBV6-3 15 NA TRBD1 CASSYWGTDQETQYF TGTGCCAGCAGTTACTGGGGGACAGATCAAGAGACCCAGTACTTC
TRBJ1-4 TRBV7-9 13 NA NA CASSVTGREKLFF TGTGCCAGCAGTGTGACTGGGAGAGAAAAACTGTTTTTT
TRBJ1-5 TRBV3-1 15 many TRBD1 CASSQGQGASQPQHF TGTGCCAGCAGCCAAGGCCAGGGGGCTAGTCAGCCCCAGCATTTT
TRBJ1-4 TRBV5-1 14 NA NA CASSLGGVNEKLFF TGCGCCAGCAGCTTGGGAGGGGTTAATGAAAAACTGTTTTTT
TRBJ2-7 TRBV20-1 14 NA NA CSARQGSLLYEQYF TGCAGTGCTAGACAGGGGTCCCTACTCTACGAGCAGTACTTC
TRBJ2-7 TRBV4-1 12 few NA CASSQVSREQYF TGCGCCAGCAGCCAAGTTTCGAGGGAGCAGTACTTC
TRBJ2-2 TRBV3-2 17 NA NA CASSQVRLAGDTGELFF TGTGCCAGCAGCCAAGTCCGGCTAGCGGGGGACACCGGGGAGCTGTTTTTT
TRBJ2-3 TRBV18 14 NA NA CASSPAGHTDTQYF TGTGCCAGCTCACCTGCGGGGCACACAGATACGCAGTATTTT
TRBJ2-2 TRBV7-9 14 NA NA CASSSILNTGEPFF TGTGCCAGCAGCTCCATTTTGAACACCGGGGAGCCGTTTTTT